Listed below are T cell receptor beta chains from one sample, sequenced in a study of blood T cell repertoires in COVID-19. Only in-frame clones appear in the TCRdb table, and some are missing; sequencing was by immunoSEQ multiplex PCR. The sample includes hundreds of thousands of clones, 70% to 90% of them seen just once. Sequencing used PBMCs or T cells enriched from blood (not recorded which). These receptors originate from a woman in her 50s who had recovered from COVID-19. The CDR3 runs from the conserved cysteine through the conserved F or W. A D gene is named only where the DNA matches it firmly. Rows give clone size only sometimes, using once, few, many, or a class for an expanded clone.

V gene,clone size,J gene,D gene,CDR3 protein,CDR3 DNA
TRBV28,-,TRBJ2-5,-,CASSSPLEGAETQYF,TGTGCCAGCAGTTCCCCCTTAGAGGGAGCGGAGACCCAGTACTTC
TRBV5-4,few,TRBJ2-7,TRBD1,CASSYYPHRGNYEQYF,TGTGCCAGCAGCTACTACCCTCACAGGGGAAACTACGAGCAGTACTTC
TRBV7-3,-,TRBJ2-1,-,CASSLLGTNYNEQFF,TGTGCCAGCAGCTTACTAGGGACAAACTACAATGAGCAGTTCTTC
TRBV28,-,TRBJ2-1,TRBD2,CASGASGYNEQFF,TGTGCGAGTGGGGCTAGCGGATACAATGAGCAGTTCTTC
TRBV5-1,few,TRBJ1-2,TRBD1,CASSLRDSYGYTF,TGCGCCAGCAGCTTGAGGGACAGCTATGGCTACACCTTC
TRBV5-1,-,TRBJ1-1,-,CASSLEAGWTEAFF,TGCGCCAGCAGCTTGGAAGCGGGGTGGACTGAAGCTTTCTTT
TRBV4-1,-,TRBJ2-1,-,CASSQTGQVDTEQFF,TGCGCCAGCAGCCAGACCGGGCAAGTGGACACTGAGCAGTTCTTC
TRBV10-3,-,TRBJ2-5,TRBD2,CAISDLRREFSETQYF,TGTGCCATCAGTGACCTTAGGCGGGAGTTTAGTGAGACCCAGTACTTC
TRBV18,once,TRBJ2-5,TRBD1,CASSPGQGQTQYF,TGTGCCAGCTCACCGGGACAGGGTCAGACCCAGTACTTC
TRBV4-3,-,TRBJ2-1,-,CASSQGYYNEQFF,TGCGCCAGCAGCCAAGGCTACTACAATGAGCAGTTCTTC
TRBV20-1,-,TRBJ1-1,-,CSASREVNTEAFF,TGCAGTGCTAGTCGGGAGGTGAACACTGAAGCTTTCTTT
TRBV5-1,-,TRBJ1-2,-,CASSLEGSRGYTF,TGCGCCAGCAGCTTGGAGGGGTCTAGGGGCTACACCTTC
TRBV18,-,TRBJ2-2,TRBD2,CASSPWTSVDTGELFF,TGTGCCAGCTCACCCTGGACTAGCGTCGACACCGGGGAGCTGTTTTTT
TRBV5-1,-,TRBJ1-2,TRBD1,CASSLDRVYGYTF,TGCGCCAGCAGCCTTGACAGGGTCTATGGCTACACCTTC
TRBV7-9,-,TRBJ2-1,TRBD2,CASSDPLAAWINEQFF,TGTGCCAGCAGCGACCCTCTAGCGGCCTGGATCAATGAGCAGTTCTTC
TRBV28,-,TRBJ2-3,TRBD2,CASRGLPSTDTQYF,TGTGCCAGCAGGGGACTACCCAGCACAGATACGCAGTATTTT
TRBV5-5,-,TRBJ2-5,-,CASSLGRAQETQYF,TGTGCCAGCAGCTTAGGGCGGGCCCAAGAGACCCAGTACTTC
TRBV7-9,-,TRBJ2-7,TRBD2,CASSSSGGDSYEQYF,TGTGCCAGCAGCTCGTCCGGGGGGGACTCCTACGAGCAGTACTTC
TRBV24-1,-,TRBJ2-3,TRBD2,CATCSWTSRLDTQYF,TGTGCCACCTGCTCCTGGACTAGTCGTTTAGATACGCAGTATTTT
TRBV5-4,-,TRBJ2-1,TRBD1,CASSLGPGQGLDEQFF,TGTGCCAGCAGCTTGGGACCGGGACAGGGCTTGGATGAGCAGTTCTTC
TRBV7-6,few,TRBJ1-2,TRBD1,CASSPDRNYGYTF,TGTGCCAGCAGTCCGGACAGGAACTATGGCTACACCTTC
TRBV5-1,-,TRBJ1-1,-,CASSLIQMNTEAFF,TGCGCCAGCAGCTTGATACAGATGAACACTGAAGCTTTCTTT
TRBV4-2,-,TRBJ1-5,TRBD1,CASGTDSNQPQHF,TGTGCATCCGGGACAGATAGCAATCAGCCCCAGCATTTT
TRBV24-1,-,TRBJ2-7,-,CATSDSSPGVYEQYF,TGTGCCACCAGTGATTCCAGTCCGGGGGTCTACGAGCAGTACTTC
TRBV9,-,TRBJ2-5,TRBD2,CASSVGLAVLETQYF,TGTGCCAGCAGCGTAGGGCTAGCGGTATTGGAGACCCAGTACTTC
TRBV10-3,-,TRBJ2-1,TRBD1,CAIRGTVDEQFF,TGTGCCATCAGGGGGACAGTGGATGAGCAGTTCTTC
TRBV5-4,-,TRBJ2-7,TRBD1,CASSLGTGLIYEQYF,TGTGCCAGCAGCTTAGGGACAGGGCTCATCTACGAGCAGTACTTC
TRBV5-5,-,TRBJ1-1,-,CASSPTPGLNTEAFF,TGTGCCAGCAGCCCGACCCCGGGACTTAACACTGAAGCTTTCTTT
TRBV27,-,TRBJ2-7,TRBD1,CASSPRRDRVHEQYF,TGTGCCAGCAGTCCTCGCCGGGACAGGGTCCACGAGCAGTACTTC
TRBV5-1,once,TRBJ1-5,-,CASSPWAGRNQPQHF,TGCGCCAGCAGCCCCTGGGCAGGGCGCAATCAGCCCCAGCATTTT
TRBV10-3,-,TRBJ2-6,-,CAISAGDGSGANVLTF,TGTGCCATCAGTGCGGGGGACGGCTCTGGGGCCAACGTCCTGACTTTC
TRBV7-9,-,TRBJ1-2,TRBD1,CASSLVRQGVANYGYTF,TGTGCCAGCAGCTTAGTCCGACAGGGGGTTGCTAACTATGGCTACACCTTC
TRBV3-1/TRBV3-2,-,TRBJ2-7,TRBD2,CASSYGLAGVGEQYF,TGTGCCAGCAGCTACGGACTAGCGGGAGTCGGAGAGCAGTACTTC
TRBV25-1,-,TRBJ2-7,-,CASSAPRDPYEQYF,TGTGCCAGCAGTGCCCCCCGGGATCCCTACGAGCAGTACTTC
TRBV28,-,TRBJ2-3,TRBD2,CASSRSGSYTDTQYF,TGTGCCAGCAGCCGGAGCGGGAGCTACACAGATACGCAGTATTTT
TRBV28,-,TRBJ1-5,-,CASSLWLQEEADQPQHF,TGTGCCAGCAGTTTATGGCTACAAGAAGAAGCGGATCAGCCCCAGCATTTT
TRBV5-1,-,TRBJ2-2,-,CASSLDRVELFF,TGCGCCAGCAGCTTGGATCGGGTCGAGCTGTTTTTT
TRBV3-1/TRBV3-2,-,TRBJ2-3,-,CASSPKGGVGTDTQYF,TGTGCCAGCAGCCCCAAGGGCGGGGTCGGCACAGATACGCAGTATTTT
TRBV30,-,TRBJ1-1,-,CAWSLNSGFEAFF,TGTGCCTGGTCACTAAACTCAGGGTTTGAAGCTTTCTTT